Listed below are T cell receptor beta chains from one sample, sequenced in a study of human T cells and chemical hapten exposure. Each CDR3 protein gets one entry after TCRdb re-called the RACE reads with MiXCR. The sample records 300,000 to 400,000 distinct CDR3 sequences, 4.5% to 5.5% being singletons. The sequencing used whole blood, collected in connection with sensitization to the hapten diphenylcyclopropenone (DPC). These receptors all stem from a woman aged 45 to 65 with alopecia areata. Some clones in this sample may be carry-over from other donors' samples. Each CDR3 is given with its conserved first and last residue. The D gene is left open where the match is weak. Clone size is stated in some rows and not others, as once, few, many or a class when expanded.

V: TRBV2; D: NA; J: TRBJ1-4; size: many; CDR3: CASSEAVGRSGEKLFF; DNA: TGTGCCAGCAGTGAAGCGGTGGGGAGGTCAGGTGAAAAACTGTTTTTT
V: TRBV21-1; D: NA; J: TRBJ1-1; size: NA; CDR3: CASSKGTTGLLYMNTEAFF; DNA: TGTGCCAGCAGCAAAGGTACGACAGGGCTACTTTATATGAACACTGAAGCTTTCTTT
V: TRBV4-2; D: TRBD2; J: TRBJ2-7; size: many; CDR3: CASSQGLAASYEQYF; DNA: TGTGCCAGCAGCCAAGGACTAGCGGCATCCTACGAGCAGTACTTC
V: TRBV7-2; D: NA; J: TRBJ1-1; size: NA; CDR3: CASSLNAAGLGTEAFF; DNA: TGTGCCAGCAGCTTAAACGCGGCCGGTCTGGGCACTGAAGCTTTCTTT
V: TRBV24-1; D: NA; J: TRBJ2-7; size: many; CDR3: CATTALDEQYF; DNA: TGTGCCACCACTGCCTTAGACGAGCAGTACTTC
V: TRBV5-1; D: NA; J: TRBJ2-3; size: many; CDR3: CASSLDGSGRDTQYF; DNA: TGCGCCAGCAGCTTGGACGGGTCAGGGAGAGATACGCAGTATTTT
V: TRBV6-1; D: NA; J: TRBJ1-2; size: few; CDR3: CASSEALLRYGYTF; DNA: TGTGCCAGCAGTGAAGCGCTTCTGAGATATGGCTACACCTTC
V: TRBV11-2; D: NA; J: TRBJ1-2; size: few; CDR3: CASSLVAGHSYGYTF; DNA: TGTGCCAGCAGCTTAGTTGCGGGACATTCCTATGGCTACACCTTC
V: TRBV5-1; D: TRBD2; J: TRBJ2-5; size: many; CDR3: CASSLIGAASGDQGTQYF; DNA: TGCGCCAGCAGCTTGATAGGGGCGGCTAGCGGAGACCAAGGGACCCAGTACTTC
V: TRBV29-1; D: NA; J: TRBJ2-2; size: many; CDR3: CSVDPQNTGELFF; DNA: TGCAGCGTGGACCCCCAGAACACCGGGGAGCTGTTTTTT
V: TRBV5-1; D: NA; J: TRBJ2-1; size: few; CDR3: CASSEASANEQFF; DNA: TGCGCCAGCAGCGAGGCTAGCGCCAATGAGCAGTTCTTC
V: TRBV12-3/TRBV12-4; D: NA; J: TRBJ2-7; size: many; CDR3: CASTLGENEFRYF; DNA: TGTGCCAGCACCCTAGGGGAGAATGAATTTCGGTACTTC
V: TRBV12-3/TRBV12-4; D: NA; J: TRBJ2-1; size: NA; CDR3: CASSFKGVTYNEQFF; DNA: TGTGCCAGCAGTTTCAAGGGCGTCACCTACAATGAGCAGTTCTTC
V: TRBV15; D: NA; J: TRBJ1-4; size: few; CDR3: CATSRDGRAPNEKLFF; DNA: TGTGCCACCAGCAGAGATGGGAGGGCGCCTAATGAAAAACTGTTTTTT
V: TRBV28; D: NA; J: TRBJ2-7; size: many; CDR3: CASSFGGLTYEQYF; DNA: TGTGCCAGCAGTTTCGGGGGTCTTACCTACGAGCAGTACTTC
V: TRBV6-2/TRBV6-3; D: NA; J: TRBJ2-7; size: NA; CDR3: CASSGGRDSPYEQYF; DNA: TGTGCCAGCAGTGGCGGCCGGGACTCGCCCTACGAGCAGTACTTC
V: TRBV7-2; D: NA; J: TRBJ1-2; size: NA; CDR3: CASSFTVRDGYTF; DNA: TGTGCCAGCAGCTTTACGGTCCGCGATGGCTACACCTTC
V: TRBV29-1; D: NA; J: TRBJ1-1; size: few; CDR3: CSVSGAAVNTEAFF; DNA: TGCAGCGTTTCAGGGGCGGCGGTGAACACTGAAGCTTTCTTT
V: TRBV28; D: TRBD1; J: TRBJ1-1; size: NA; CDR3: CASSLVDRGQTEAFF; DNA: TGTGCCAGCAGTTTAGTAGACAGGGGGCAAACTGAAGCTTTCTTT
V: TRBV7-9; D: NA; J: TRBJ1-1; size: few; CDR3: CASSSLGTPMNTEAFF; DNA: TGTGCCAGCAGCTCCCTGGGGACACCCATGAACACTGAAGCTTTCTTT
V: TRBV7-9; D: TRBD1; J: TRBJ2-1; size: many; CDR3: CASSLTTGNNEQFF; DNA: TGTGCCAGCAGCCTAACGACAGGGAACAATGAGCAGTTCTTC
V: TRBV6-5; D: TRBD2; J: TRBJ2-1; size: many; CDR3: CASSLTSGVRNEQFF; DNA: TGTGCCAGCAGTTTAACTAGCGGGGTTCGTAATGAGCAGTTCTTC
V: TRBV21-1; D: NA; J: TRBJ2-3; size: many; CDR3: CASSTTGFPGDTQYF; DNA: TGTGCCAGCAGCACCACCGGGTTCCCCGGGGATACGCAGTATTTT
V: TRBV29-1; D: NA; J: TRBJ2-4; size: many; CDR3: CSVRDGLAKNIQYF; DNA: TGCAGCGTTCGGGACGGATTAGCCAAAAACATTCAGTACTTC
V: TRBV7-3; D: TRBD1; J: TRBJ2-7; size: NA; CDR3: CASSPTGVVYEQYF; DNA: TGTGCCAGCAGCCCGACAGGGGTAGTGTACGAGCAGTACTTC
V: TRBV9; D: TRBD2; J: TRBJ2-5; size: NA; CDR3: CASSQGTSGGETQYF; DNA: TGTGCCAGCAGCCAGGGAACTAGCGGGGGTGAGACCCAGTACTTC
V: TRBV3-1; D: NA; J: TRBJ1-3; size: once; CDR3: CASSQRADGNTIYF; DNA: TGTGCCAGCAGCCAAAGGGCCGATGGAAACACCATATATTTT
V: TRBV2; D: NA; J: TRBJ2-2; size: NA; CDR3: CASRRQTTGELFF; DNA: TGTGCCAGCAGACGACAGACTACCGGGGAGCTGTTTTTT
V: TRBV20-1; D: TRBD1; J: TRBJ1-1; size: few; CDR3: CSARTNRGNMNTEAFF; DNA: TGCAGTGCTAGAACTAACAGGGGGAACATGAACACTGAAGCTTTCTTT
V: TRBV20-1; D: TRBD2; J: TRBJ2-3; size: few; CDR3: CSAKVAGVVGWQYF; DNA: TGCAGTGCTAAGGTTGCGGGGGTGGTGGGATGGCAGTATTTT
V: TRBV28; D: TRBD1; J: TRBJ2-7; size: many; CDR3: CASSLRDRGQASYEQYF; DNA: TGTGCCAGCAGTTTAAGAGACCGAGGACAGGCCTCCTACGAGCAGTACTTC
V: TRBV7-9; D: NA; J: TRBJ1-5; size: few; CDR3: CASSPGGIEGQPQHF; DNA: TGTGCCAGCAGCCCTGGAGGAATCGAGGGTCAGCCCCAGCATTTT
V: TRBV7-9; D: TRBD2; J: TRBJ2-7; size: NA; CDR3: CASSPMGGAREQYF; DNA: TGTGCCAGCAGCCCGATGGGAGGGGCAAGGGAGCAGTACTTC
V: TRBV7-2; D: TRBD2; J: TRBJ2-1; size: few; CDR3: CASSFELAGGNEQFF; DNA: TGTGCCAGCAGCTTCGAACTAGCGGGAGGCAATGAGCAGTTCTTC
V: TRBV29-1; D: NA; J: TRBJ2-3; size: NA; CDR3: CSVGEAADTQYF; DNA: TGCAGCGTTGGAGAAGCCGCGGATACGCAGTATTTT
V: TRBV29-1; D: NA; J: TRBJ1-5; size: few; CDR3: CSVAEGSQPQHF; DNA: TGCAGCGTTGCGGAAGGGAGTCAGCCCCAGCATTTT
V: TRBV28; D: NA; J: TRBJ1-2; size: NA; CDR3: CASTVRGTTYGYTF; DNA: TGTGCCAGCACCGTACGGGGGACTACCTATGGCTACACCTTC
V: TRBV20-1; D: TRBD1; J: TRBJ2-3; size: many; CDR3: CSAQGAGTDTQYF; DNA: TGCAGTGCCCAGGGGGCCGGGACAGATACGCAGTATTTT
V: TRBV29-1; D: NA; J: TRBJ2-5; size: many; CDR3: CSVDDTWETQYF; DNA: TGCAGCGTTGACGACACGTGGGAGACCCAGTACTTC
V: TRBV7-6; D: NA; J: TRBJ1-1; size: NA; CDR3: CASRTVEGVSAEAFF; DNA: TGTGCCAGCAGGACAGTCGAGGGGGTTAGCGCTGAAGCTTTCTTT
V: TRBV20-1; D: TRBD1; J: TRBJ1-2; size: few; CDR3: CSAREGTADYGYTF; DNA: TGCAGTGCTAGAGAAGGGACAGCCGACTATGGCTACACCTTC
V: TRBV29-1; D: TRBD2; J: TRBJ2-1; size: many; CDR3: CSVGLAGGPLDEQFF; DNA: TGCAGCGTGGGACTAGCGGGAGGCCCTTTGGATGAGCAGTTCTTC
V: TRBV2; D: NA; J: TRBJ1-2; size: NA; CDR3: CASTANYGYTF; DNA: TGTGCCAGCACAGCAAACTATGGCTACACCTTC
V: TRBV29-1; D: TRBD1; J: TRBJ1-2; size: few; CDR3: CSVEPGGAYYGYTF; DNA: TGCAGCGTTGAACCAGGGGGCGCTTACTATGGCTACACCTTC
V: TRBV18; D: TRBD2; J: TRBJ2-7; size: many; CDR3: CASSPSLAGGGEQYF; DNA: TGTGCCAGCTCACCGTCCCTAGCGGGAGGAGGCGAGCAGTACTTC
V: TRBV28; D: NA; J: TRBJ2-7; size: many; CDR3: CASSPRVRAYEQYF; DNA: TGTGCCAGCAGTCCCAGGGTTCGAGCCTACGAGCAGTACTTC
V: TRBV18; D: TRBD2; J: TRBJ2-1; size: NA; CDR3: CASSPGMREINEQFF; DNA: TGTGCCAGCTCACCAGGTATGCGGGAGATCAATGAGCAGTTCTTC
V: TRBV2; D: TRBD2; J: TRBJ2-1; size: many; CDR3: CASSGTSGAYEQFF; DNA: TGTGCCAGCAGTGGCACTAGCGGGGCATATGAGCAGTTCTTC
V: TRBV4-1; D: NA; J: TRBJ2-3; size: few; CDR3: CASSQDRRQRTFITDTQYF; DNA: TGCGCCAGCAGCCAAGATCGGAGACAGAGAACGTTTATCACAGATACGCAGTATTTT
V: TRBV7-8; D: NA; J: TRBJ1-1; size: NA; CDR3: CASSARRALNTEAFF; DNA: TGTGCCAGCAGCGCCCGACGAGCCCTTAACACTGAAGCTTTCTTT
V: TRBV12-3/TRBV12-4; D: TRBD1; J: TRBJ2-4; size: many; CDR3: CASKKGQGFGAKNIQYF; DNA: TGTGCCAGCAAAAAGGGACAGGGGTTCGGGGCCAAAAACATTCAGTACTTC
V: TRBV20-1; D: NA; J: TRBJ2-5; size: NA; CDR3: CSASDETQYF; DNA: TGCAGTGCTAGTGACGAGACCCAGTACTTC
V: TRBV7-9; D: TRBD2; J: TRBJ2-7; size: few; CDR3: CASSLVLASGSPQPKF; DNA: TGTGCCAGCAGCTTAGTTCTAGCCAGCGGGAGCCCCCAGCCTAAATTC
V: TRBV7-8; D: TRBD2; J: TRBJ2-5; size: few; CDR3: CASSLGVAGGVQETQYF; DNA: TGTGCCAGCAGCTTAGGGGTAGCGGGAGGGGTTCAAGAGACCCAGTACTTC
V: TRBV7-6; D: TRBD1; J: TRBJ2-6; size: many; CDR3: CASSSTGVRSSGANVLTF; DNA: TGTGCCAGCAGCTCGACAGGGGTTCGAAGCTCTGGGGCCAACGTCCTGACTTTC
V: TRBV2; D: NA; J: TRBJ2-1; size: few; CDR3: CASSEVRRGPQSEQFF; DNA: TGTGCCAGCAGTGAAGTACGGCGGGGGCCCCAGAGTGAGCAGTTCTTC
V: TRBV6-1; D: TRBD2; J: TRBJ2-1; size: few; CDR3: CASPPGTSGSPMFF; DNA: TGTGCCAGTCCTCCCGGGACTAGCGGCTCTCCCATGTTCTTC
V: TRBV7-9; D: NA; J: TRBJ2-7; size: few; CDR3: CASSGDMYEQYF; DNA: TGTGCCAGCAGCGGCGACATGTACGAGCAGTACTTC
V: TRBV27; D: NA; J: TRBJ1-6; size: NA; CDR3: CASSFVQVNYNSPLHF; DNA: TGTGCCAGCAGTTTTGTCCAGGTTAACTATAATTCACCCCTCCACTTT